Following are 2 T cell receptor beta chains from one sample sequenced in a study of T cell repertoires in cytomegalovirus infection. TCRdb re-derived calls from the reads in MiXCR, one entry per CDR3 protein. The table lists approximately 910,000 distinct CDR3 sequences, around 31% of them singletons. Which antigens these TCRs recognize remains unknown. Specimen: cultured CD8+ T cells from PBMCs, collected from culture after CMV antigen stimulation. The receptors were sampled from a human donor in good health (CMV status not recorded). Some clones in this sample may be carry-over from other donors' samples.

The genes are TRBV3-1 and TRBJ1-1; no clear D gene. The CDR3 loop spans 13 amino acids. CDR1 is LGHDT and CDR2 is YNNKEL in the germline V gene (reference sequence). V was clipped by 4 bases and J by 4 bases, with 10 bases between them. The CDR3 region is CASSPRHFTEAFF. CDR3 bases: TGTGCCAGCAGCCCCAGACACTTCACTGAAGCTTTCTTT.

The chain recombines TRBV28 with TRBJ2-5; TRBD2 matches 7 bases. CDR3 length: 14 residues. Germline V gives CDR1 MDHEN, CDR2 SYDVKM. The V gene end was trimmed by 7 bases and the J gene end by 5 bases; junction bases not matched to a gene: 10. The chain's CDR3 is CASTSRGVWETQYF. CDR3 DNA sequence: TGTGCCAGCACCTCTCGGGGGGTTTGGGAGACCCAGTACTTC.